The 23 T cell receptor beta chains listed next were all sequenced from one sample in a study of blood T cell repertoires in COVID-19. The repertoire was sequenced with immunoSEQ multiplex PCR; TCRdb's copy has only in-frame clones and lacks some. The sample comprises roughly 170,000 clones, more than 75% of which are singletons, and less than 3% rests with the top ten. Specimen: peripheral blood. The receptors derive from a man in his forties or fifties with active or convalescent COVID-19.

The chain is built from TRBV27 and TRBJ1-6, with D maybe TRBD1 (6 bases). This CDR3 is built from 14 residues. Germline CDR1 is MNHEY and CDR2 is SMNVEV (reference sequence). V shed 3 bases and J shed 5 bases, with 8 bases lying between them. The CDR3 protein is CASSFRDNNSPLHF. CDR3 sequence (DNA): TGTGCCAGCAGTTTCCGGGACAATAATTCACCCCTCCACTTT.

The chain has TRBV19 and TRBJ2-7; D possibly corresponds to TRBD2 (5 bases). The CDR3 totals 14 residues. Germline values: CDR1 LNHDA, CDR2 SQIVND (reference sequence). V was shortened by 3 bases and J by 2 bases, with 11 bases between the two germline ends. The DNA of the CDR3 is TGTGCCAGTAGTATCGAAGCGGCGCCCTACGAGCAGTACTTC. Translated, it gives CASSIEAAPYEQYF.

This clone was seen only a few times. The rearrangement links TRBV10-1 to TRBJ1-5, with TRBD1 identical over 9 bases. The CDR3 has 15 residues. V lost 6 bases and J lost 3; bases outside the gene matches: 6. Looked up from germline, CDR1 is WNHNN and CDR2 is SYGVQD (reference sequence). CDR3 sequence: CASRWDRDFNQPQHF. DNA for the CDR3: TGCGCCAGCAGATGGGACAGGGACTTCAATCAGCCCCAGCATTTT.

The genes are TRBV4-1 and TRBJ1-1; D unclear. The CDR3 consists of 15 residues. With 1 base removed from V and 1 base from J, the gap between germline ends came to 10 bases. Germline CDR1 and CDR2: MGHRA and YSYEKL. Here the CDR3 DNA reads TGCGCCAGCAGCCAAGCGAGAGGTGGGAACACTGAAGCTTTCTTT. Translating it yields CASSQARGGNTEAFF.

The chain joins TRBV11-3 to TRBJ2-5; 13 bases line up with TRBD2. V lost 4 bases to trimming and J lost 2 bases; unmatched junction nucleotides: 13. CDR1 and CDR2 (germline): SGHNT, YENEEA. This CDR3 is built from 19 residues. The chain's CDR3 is CASSSTDLLAGGNQETQYF. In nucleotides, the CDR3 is TGTGCCAGCAGCTCTACGGACTTACTAGCGGGGGGGAATCAAGAGACCCAGTACTTC.

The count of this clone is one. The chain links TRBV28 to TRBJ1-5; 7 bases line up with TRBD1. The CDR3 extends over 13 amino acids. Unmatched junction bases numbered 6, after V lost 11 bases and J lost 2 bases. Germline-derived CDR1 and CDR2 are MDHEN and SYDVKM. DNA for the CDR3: TGTGCCGTCCGACAGGGCGGCAATCAGCCCCAGCATTTT. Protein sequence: CAVRQGGNQPQHF. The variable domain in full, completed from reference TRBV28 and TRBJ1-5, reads DVKVTQSSRYLVKRTGEKVFLECVQDMDHENMFWYRQDPGLGLRLIYFSYDVKMKEKGDIPEGYSVSREKKERFSLILESASTNQTSMYLCAVRQGGNQPQHFGDGTRLSIL.

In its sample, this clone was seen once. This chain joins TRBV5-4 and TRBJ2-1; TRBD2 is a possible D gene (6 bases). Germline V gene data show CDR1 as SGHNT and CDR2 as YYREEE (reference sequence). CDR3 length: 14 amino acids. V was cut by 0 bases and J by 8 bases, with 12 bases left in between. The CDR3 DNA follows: TGTGCCAGCAGCTTGGGGCCTGGGGAGGATGAGCAGTTCTTC. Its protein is CASSLGPGEDEQFF.

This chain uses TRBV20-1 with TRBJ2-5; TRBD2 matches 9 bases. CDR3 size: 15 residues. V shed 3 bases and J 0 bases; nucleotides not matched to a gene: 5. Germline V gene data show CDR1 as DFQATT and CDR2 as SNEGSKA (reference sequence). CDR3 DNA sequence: TGCAGTGCTAGTCCGTCTAGCGGGGACCAAGAGACCCAGTACTTC. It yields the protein CSASPSSGDQETQYF.

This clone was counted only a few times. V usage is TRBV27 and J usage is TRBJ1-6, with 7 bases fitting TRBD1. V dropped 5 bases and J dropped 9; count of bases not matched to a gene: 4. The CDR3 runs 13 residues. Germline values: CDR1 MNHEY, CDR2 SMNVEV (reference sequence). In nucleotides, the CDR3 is TGTGCCAGCAGTCCCGACAGGGTTTCACCCCTCCACTTT. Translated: CASSPDRVSPLHF.

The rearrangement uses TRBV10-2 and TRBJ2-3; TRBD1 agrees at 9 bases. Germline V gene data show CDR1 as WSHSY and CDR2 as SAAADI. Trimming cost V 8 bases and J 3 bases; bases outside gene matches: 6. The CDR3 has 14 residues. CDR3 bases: TGCGCCAGCGAATCACAGGGGGCAACAGATACGCAGTATTTT. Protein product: CASESQGATDTQYF.

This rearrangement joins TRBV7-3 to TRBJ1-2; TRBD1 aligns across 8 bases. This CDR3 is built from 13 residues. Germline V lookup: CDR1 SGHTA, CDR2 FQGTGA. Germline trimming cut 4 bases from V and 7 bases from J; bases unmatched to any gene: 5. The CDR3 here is CASSYDRGGGYTF. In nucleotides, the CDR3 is TGTGCCAGCAGCTACGACAGGGGTGGTGGCTACACCTTC. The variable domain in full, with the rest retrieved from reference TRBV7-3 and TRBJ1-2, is GAGVSQTPSNKVTEKGKYVELRCDPISGHTALYWYRQSLGQGPEFLIYFQGTGAADDSGLPNDRFFAVRPEGSVSTLKIQRTERGDSAVYLCASSYDRGGGYTFGSGTRLTVV.

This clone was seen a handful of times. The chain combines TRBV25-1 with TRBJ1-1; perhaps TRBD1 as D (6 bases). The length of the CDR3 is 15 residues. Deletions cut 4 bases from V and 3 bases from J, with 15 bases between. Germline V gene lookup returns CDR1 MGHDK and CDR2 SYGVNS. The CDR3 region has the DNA TGTGCCAGCAGTGCCCGACAGGATAGGCACACTGAAGCTTTCTTT. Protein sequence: CASSARQDRHTEAFF.

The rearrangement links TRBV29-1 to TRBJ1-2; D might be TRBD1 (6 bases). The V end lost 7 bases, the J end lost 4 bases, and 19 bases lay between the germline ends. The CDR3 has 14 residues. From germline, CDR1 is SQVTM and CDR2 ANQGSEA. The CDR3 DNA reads TGCAGCGGGATGACAGGACGGCATCTCTATGGCTACACCTTC. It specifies CSGMTGRHLYGYTF.

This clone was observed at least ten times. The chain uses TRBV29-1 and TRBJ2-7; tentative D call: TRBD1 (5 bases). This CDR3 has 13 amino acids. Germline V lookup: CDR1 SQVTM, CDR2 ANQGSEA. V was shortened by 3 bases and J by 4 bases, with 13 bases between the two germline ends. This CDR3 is CSVDGQGRYEQYF. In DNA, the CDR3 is TGCAGCGTTGACGGGCAGGGTCGGTACGAGCAGTACTTC.

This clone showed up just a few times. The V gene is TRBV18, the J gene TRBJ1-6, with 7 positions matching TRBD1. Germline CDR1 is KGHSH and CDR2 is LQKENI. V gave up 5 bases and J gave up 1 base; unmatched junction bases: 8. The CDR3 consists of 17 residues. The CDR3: CASSSGDRVSYNSPLHF. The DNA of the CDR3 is TGTGCCAGCTCATCCGGTGACAGGGTATCCTATAATTCACCCCTCCACTTT.

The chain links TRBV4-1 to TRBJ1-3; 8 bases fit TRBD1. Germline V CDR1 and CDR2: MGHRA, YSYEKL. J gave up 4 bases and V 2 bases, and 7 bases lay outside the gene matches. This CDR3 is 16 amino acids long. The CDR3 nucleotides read TGCGCCAGCAGCCAACCGATGGGGGACAGGGGAAACACCATATATTTT. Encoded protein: CASSQPMGDRGNTIYF.

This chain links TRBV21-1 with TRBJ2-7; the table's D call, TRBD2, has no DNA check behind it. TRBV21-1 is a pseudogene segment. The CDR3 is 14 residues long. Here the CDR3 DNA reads TGTGCCAGCAGCAAAGCGCCCGGGGGGGACGAGCAGTACTTC. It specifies CASSKAPGGDEQYF.

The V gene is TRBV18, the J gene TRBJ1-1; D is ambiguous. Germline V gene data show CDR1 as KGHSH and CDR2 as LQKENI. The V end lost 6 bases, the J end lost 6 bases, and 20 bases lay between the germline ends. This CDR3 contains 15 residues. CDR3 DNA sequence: TGTGCCAGCTCCCCTGAGGCGCGGGGTGGGGCTGAAGCTTTCTTT. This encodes CASSPEARGGAEAFF. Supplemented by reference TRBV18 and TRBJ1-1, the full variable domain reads NAGVMQNPRHLVRRRGQEARLRCSPMKGHSHVYWYRQLPEEGLKFMVYLQKENIIDESGMPKERFSAEFPKEGPSILRIQQVVRGDSAAYFCASSPEARGGAEAFFGQGTRLTVV.

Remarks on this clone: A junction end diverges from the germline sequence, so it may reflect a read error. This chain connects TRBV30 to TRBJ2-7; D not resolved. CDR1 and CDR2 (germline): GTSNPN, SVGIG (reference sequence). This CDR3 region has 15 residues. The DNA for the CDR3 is TGTGCCTGGAGTCCAAACGGCGTGGGTGGCCAGGTCACTGACTTC. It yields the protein CAWSPNGVGGQVTDF. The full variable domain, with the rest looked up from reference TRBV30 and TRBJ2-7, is SQTIHQWPATLVQPVGSPLSLECTVEGTSNPNLYWYRQAAGRGLQLLFYSVGIGQISSEVPQNLSASRPQDRQFILSSKKLLLSDSGFYLCAWSPNGVGGQVTDFGPGTRLTVT.

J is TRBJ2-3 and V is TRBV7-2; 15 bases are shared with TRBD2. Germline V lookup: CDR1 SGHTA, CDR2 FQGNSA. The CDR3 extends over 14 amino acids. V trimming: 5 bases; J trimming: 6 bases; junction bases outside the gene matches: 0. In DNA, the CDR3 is TGTGCCAGCAGCGGGACTAGCGGGGGGGATACGCAGTATTTT. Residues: CASSGTSGGDTQYF. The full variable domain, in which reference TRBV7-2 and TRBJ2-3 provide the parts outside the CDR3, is GAGVSQSPSNKVTEKGKDVELRCDPISGHTALYWYRQSLGQGLEFLIYFQGNSAPDKSGLPSDRFSAERTGGSVSTLTIQRTQQEDSAVYLCASSGTSGGDTQYFGPGTRLTVL.

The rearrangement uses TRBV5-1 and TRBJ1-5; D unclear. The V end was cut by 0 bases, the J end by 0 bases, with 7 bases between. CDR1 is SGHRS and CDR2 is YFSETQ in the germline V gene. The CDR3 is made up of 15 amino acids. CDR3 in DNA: TGCGCCAGCAGCTTGGACGCGCTTAGCAATCAGCCCCAGCATTTT. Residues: CASSLDALSNQPQHF.

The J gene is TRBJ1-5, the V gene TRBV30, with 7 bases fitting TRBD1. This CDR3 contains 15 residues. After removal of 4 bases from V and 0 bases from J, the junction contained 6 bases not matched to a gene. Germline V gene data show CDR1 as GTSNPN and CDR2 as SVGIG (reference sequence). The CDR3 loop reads CAWTKGGNSNQPQHF. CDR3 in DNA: TGTGCCTGGACTAAAGGGGGCAATAGCAATCAGCCCCAGCATTTT.

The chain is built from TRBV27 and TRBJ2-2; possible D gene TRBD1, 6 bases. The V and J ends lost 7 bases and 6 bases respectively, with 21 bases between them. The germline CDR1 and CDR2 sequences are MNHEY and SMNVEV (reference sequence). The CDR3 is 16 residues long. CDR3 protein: CASTPSPHGGAGELFF. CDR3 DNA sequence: TGTGCCAGCACCCCCTCCCCACATGGGGGCGCCGGGGAGCTGTTTTTT.